These 17 T cell receptor beta chains originate from one sample sequenced in a study of blood T cells in healthy people across ages (dated by TCRdb to between 2014 and 2016). The library was obtained by 5' RACE. The instrument was an Illumina HiSeq 2500. The second PCR ran for about 7 to 11 cycles and used a J-beta primer mix along with a sample-barcoded 5' primer. TCRdb reprocessing: public reads trimmed at Q25 with fastp, clones called with MiXCR, in-frame beta chains kept. Identical CDR3 proteins give one entry, which carries the most common genes and DNA. The sample table contains about 1,400,000 distinct CDR3 sequences; only one count was recorded for approximately 59% of them. Of the sample, 6.7% is held by the ten largest clones. Source material: blood. The receptors derive from a man aged 18 to 35 in good health.

This clonotype was found a few times. CDR3 residues: CSVGFKVNRDTEAFF. CDR3 nucleotides: TGCAGCGTTGGGTTCAAGGTGAATCGGGACACTGAAGCTTTCTTT. J is TRBJ1-1 and V is TRBV29-1; D remains ambiguous. This CDR3 region has 15 residues. Germline CDR1 reads SQVTM; CDR2 reads ANQGSEA. Between the trimmed V and J ends, which lost 4 bases and 3 bases, there was a span of 18 bases.

The chain joins TRBV4-1 to TRBJ2-1; tentatively, D is TRBD2 (7 bases). The germline CDR1 and CDR2 sequences are MGHRA and YSYEKL. The CDR3 is 16 amino acids. V was trimmed by 1 base and J by 8 bases, leaving 18 bases between them. As DNA, the CDR3 is TGCGCCAGCAGCCAAGGGAGGGGGGGGAGGGAGTATGAGCAGTTCTTC. Translated, it gives CASSQGRGGREYEQFF.

This clonotype appeared once. The chain employs TRBV4-3 and TRBJ2-4; 7 nucleotides agree with TRBD1. Germline CDR1 LGHNA, CDR2 YSLEER. V shed 1 base and J 8 bases; nucleotides not matched to a gene: 2. CDR3 length: 13 amino acids. CDR3 residues: CASSQGQGYIQYF. The DNA of the CDR3 is TGCGCCAGCAGCCAAGGACAGGGTTACATTCAGTACTTC.

The rearrangement joins TRBV29-1 to TRBJ1-2, with D possibly TRBD1 on 6 matching bases. Germline values: CDR1 SQVTM, CDR2 ANQGSEA. V lost 4 bases and J 2 bases, leaving 11 bases between the germline ends. The CDR3 covers 13 residues. The CDR3 DNA is TGCAGCGTTGCCGCAGGGGAAAACTATGGCTACACCTTC. Translated, it gives CSVAAGENYGYTF.

The rearrangement uses TRBV7-2 and TRBJ2-3; D might be TRBD1 (6 bases). With 5 bases removed from V and 2 bases from J, the gap between germline ends came to 17 bases. The germline CDR1 and CDR2 sequences are SGHTA and FQGNSA. The CDR3 consists of 16 residues. CDR3 sequence: CASSHPTGPTTDTQYF. Here the CDR3 DNA reads TGTGCCAGCAGCCACCCGACAGGTCCAACCACAGATACGCAGTATTTT.

There are a few counts of this clonotype. The CDR3 here is CASSYDRDEAFF. The CDR3 nucleotides read TGTGCCAGCAGCTATGACAGGGATGAAGCTTTCTTT. The genes are TRBV11-3 and TRBJ1-1, with TRBD1 matching 7 bases. The CDR3 is made up of 12 amino acids. CDR1 and CDR2 from the germline V gene are SGHNT and YENEEA. The J segment lost 7 bases and the V segment lost 4 bases, leaving 3 bases of the junction unmatched.

This chain uses TRBV7-8 with TRBJ1-1, with 8 bases identical to TRBD1. The J segment lost 4 bases and the V segment lost 3 bases, leaving 4 bases of the junction unmatched. Germline loops: CDR1 SGHVS, CDR2 FQNEAQ. This CDR3 is 14 amino acids long. In DNA, the CDR3 is TGTGCCAGCAGCTTTGGTGACAGGGGCACTGAAGCTTTCTTT. Encoded protein: CASSFGDRGTEAFF.

CDR3 nucleotides: TGTGCCAGCAGTGGGAGTAGCGGGGGCCCGAACACCGGGGAGCTGTTTTTT. It encodes CASSGSSGGPNTGELFF. V and J are TRBV2 and TRBJ2-2; 9 nucleotides match TRBD2. The CDR3 spans 17 residues. Trimming took 4 bases from V and 0 from J; bases not matched to a gene: 6. Germline loops: CDR1 SNHLY, CDR2 FYNNEI.

The V call is TRBV4-2, the J call TRBJ2-1, with TRBD1 matching over 8 bases. The V segment lost 3 bases and the J segment 4 bases; nucleotides outside the gene matches: 14. Per the germline V gene, CDR1 is LGHNA and CDR2 is YNFKEQ. CDR3 length equals 18 residues. CDR3 sequence reads: CASSHSWTGPLDYNEQFF. The CDR3 coding sequence is TGTGCCAGCAGCCATTCCTGGACAGGGCCGCTGGATTACAATGAGCAGTTCTTC.

CDR3 residues: CASSFLPYGTGELFF. The CDR3 DNA is TGTGCCAGCAGCTTCCTTCCCTACGGGACCGGGGAGCTGTTTTTT. The chain couples TRBV7-2 to TRBJ2-2; D is ambiguous. In germline, CDR1 is SGHTA, CDR2 FQGNSA. V shed 3 bases and J shed 5 bases, with 13 bases lying between them. This CDR3 contains 15 residues.

V gene TRBV29-1 combines with J gene TRBJ2-7; D is perhaps TRBD1 (5 bases). The germline V and J ends were trimmed by 6 bases and 3 bases, with 15 bases remaining between them. CDR1 and CDR2 (germline): SQVTM, ANQGSEA. The CDR3 covers 13 residues. The CDR3 loop reads CSVVRTNGYEQYF. The CDR3 coding sequence is TGCAGCGTCGTCAGGACAAATGGCTACGAGCAGTACTTC.

The chain combines TRBV27 with TRBJ2-3; D unresolved. CDR3 length: 12 residues. Looked up from germline, CDR1 is MNHEY and CDR2 is SMNVEV (reference sequence). V was shortened by 6 bases and J by 5 bases, with 9 bases between the two germline ends. The DNA for the CDR3 is TGTGCCAGCAGCATATTAGGAGATACGCAGTATTTT. This encodes CASSILGDTQYF.

The chain is built from TRBV24-1 and TRBJ2-3, with a weak D call TRBD2 (7 bases). The V gene's germline CDR1 is KGHDR and CDR2 SFDVKD. The length of the CDR3 is 15 residues. V was pared by 5 bases and J by 3 bases, with 14 bases between. The CDR3: CATSVTGGLTDTQYF. The DNA of the CDR3 is TGTGCCACCAGTGTCACCGGGGGGCTAACAGATACGCAGTATTTT.

V is TRBV7-9 and J is TRBJ1-5, with 9 bases identical to TRBD1. J lost 5 bases, V lost 6 bases, and 5 bases had no gene match. CDR1 and CDR2 (germline): SEHNR, FQNEAQ (reference sequence). The CDR3 covers 14 residues. CDR3 residues: CASSLGQGYQPQHF. For the CDR3, the DNA is TGTGCCAGCAGTTTGGGACAGGGCTATCAGCCCCAGCATTTT.

This clonotype was seen a single time. This sequence joins TRBV7-2 and TRBJ1-2; D remains ambiguous. This CDR3 has 15 amino acids. The germline CDR1 and CDR2 sequences are SGHTA and FQGNSA. V was shortened by 1 base and J by 4 bases, with 13 bases between the two germline ends. The CDR3 bases are TGTGCCAGCAGCTTAGGAACAGCCTGGGGCTATGGCTACACCTTC. Translation gives CASSLGTAWGYGYTF. The whole variable domain, remainder taken from reference TRBV7-2 and TRBJ1-2, is GAGVSQSPSNKVTEKGKDVELRCDPISGHTALYWYRQSLGQGLEFLIYFQGNSAPDKSGLPSDRFSAERTGGSVSTLTIQRTQQEDSAVYLCASSLGTAWGYGYTFGSGTRLTVV.

V gene TRBV6-5 combines with J gene TRBJ2-3; D uncertain. The CDR3 has 11 residues. Germline CDR1 MNHEY, CDR2 SVGAGI. V lost 7 bases and J lost 5, with 7 bases in between. This CDR3 is CASKALDTQYF. In DNA, the CDR3 is TGTGCCAGCAAAGCTTTAGATACGCAGTATTTT.

The chain joins TRBV20-1 to TRBJ1-2; D not resolved. CDR1 is DFQATT and CDR2 is SNEGSKA in the germline V gene (reference sequence). This CDR3 comprises 15 residues. V lost 3 bases, J lost 8 bases, and 22 bases lay in between. The DNA of the CDR3 is TGCAGTGCTAGGGCCCCGGGAGTTCCCTTGGGAGGCTACACCTTC. This encodes CSARAPGVPLGGYTF.